The 14 T cell receptor beta chains reported below all come from one sample, sequenced in a study of cytomegalovirus exposure and HLA in healthy donors. The study ran its PCR with 60 Vbeta and 13 Jbeta primers. The table came from immunoSEQ multiplex PCR; TCRdb's copy has only in-frame clones and leaves some out. The sample holds 62,000 or so clones, around 83% seen once. The sequenced sample consisted of PBMCs. Receptors were obtained from a man aged 25 to 40 in good health and CMV-seronegative.

This clone occurred once. V usage is TRBV5-1 and J usage is TRBJ1-1, with unresolved D. The V and J ends lost 0 bases and 1 base respectively, with 4 bases between them. Germline CDR1 is SGHRS and CDR2 is YFSETQ. The CDR3 runs 13 residues. CDR3 residues: CASSLEANTEAFF. The CDR3 bases are TGCGCCAGCAGCTTGGAAGCGAACACTGAAGCTTTCTTT.

The gene calls are TRBV11-3 and TRBJ2-2; D unclear. V lost 8 bases and J lost 5, with 15 bases in between. The germline CDR1 and CDR2 sequences are SGHNT and YENEEA. The CDR3 sequence is 14 residues long. CDR3 in DNA: TGTGCCAGCGCACGACACCCGCATACCGGGGAGCTGTTTTTT. This sequence encodes CASARHPHTGELFF.

V is TRBV4-1 and J is TRBJ1-4; the match to TRBD1 covers 9 bases. Germline CDR1 MGHRA, CDR2 YSYEKL. The CDR3 totals 15 residues. V gave up 2 bases and J gave up 7 bases; unmatched junction bases: 5. The DNA for the CDR3 is TGCGCCAGCAGCCAACCCGGACAGGGGATTGAAAAACTGTTTTTT. It encodes CASSQPGQGIEKLFF.

The CDR3 DNA reads TGCGCCAGCAGCCAAGATCTGAGTTGGGAGCAGTACTTC. The encoded protein is CASSQDLSWEQYF. This chain links TRBV4-3 with TRBJ2-7; D is ambiguous. There are 13 residues in the CDR3. Germline V gene lookup returns CDR1 LGHNA and CDR2 YSLEER. The V gene lost 0 bases and the J gene lost 7 bases, with 10 bases spanning the gap.

CDR3 in amino acids: CASSSRLAGGAYNEQFF. DNA of the CDR3: TGCGCCAGCAGCTCCCGACTAGCGGGAGGGGCCTACAATGAGCAGTTCTTC. V gene TRBV4-3 combines with J gene TRBJ2-1; 14 bases map to TRBD2. The ends lost 5 bases at V and 2 bases at J; junction bases unmatched: 5. Germline CDR1 is LGHNA and CDR2 is YSLEER. The CDR3 length is 17 residues.

This clone was detected once. The chain couples TRBV6-5 to TRBJ1-6; 7 bases map to TRBD1. The CDR3 spans 12 residues. Germline V lookup: CDR1 MNHEY, CDR2 SVGAGI. The CDR3 is CPEKGALSPLHF. The CDR3 DNA reads as TGTCCCGAAAAGGGGGCTTTGTCACCCCTCCACTTT.

The chain uses TRBV9 and TRBJ1-1, with no clear D. Trimming cost V 0 bases and J 3 bases, with 12 bases left between them. CDR1 SGDLS and CDR2 YYNGEE come from the germline V gene. This CDR3 has 15 residues. In DNA, the CDR3 is TGTGCCAGCAGCGTAGGGTCCGGGGTTGACACTGAAGCTTTCTTT. Its protein is CASSVGSGVDTEAFF. The full variable domain, completed using reference TRBV9 and TRBJ1-1, is DSGVTQTPKHLITATGQRVTLRCSPRSGDLSVYWYQQSLDQGLQFLIQYYNGEERAKGNILERFSAQQFPDLHSELNLSSLELGDSALYFCASSVGSGVDTEAFFGQGTRLTVV.

This clone was found a few times. The J gene is TRBJ2-2, the V gene TRBV18, with D tentatively TRBD1 (6 bases). This CDR3 is built from 20 residues. CDR1 and CDR2 from the germline V gene are KGHSH and LQKENI. With 2 bases removed from V and 4 bases from J, the gap between germline ends came to 26 bases. The CDR3 nucleotides are TGTGCCAGCTCACCAGGTACGGGACAACATCGAGTGTCGTTCACCGGGGAGCTGTTTTTT. Protein: CASSPGTGQHRVSFTGELFF. Filled out from reference TRBV18 and TRBJ2-2, the complete variable domain reads NAGVMQNPRHLVRRRGQEARLRCSPMKGHSHVYWYRQLPEEGLKFMVYLQKENIIDESGMPKERFSAEFPKEGPSILRIQQVVRGDSAAYFCASSPGTGQHRVSFTGELFFGEGSRLTVL.

In its sample, this clone was seen once. The J gene is TRBJ2-3, the V gene TRBV19; a possible D gene is TRBD1 (6 bases). Germline assignment: CDR1 LNHDA and CDR2 SQIVND (reference sequence). This CDR3 has 15 amino acids. Trimming took 1 base from V and 0 from J, leaving 8 bases between them. The CDR3: CASSIGGLSTDTQYF. The CDR3 region has the DNA TGTGCCAGTAGTATAGGGGGGCTTAGCACAGATACGCAGTATTTT.

J is TRBJ2-1 and V is TRBV29-1, with a possible D match to TRBD1 (8 bases). CDR3 length equals 16 residues. The germline CDR1 and CDR2 sequences are SQVTM and ANQGSEA. V dropped 3 bases and J dropped 6 bases, with 21 bases sitting between them. The CDR3 reads CSVDPQGGAVRNEQFF. In nucleotides, the CDR3 is TGCAGCGTTGACCCACAGGGGGGGGCAGTGCGCAATGAGCAGTTCTTC.

The chain combines TRBV11-2 with TRBJ2-7; a weak D match, TRBD2 (6 bases). The CDR3 is 15 amino acids. V lost 2 bases and J 5 bases, leaving 16 bases between the germline ends. Germline V gene data show CDR1 as SGHAT and CDR2 as FQNNGV. CDR3 residues: CASSLPEGLRNEQYF. CDR3 in DNA: TGTGCCAGCAGCTTACCGGAGGGCCTTAGAAACGAGCAGTACTTC.

The V call is TRBV5-1, the J call TRBJ2-3, with 12 bases identical to TRBD1. The CDR3 runs 16 residues. CDR1 is SGHRS, CDR2 YFSETQ, per germline. Trimming at V came to 0 bases and at J to 5 bases, leaving 4 bases not matched to a gene. As DNA, the CDR3 is TGCGCCAGCAGCTTGGGGGGACAGGGGGCCGGAGATACGCAGTATTTT. Translated, it gives CASSLGGQGAGDTQYF.

A single count supports this clone. A read error may produce the germline difference seen at one junction end. This chain links TRBV6-5 with TRBJ2-3; no definite D call. The CDR3 totals 14 residues. The germline CDR1 and CDR2 sequences are MNHEY and SVGAGI. In DNA form, the CDR3 reads TGTGCCAGCAGCTACTCTAGAAGCACAGATACGCAGTATTTT. It is translated as CASSYSRSTDTQYF.

Only one count was recorded for this clone. The chain uses TRBV7-3 and TRBJ2-3, with a possible D match to TRBD2 (6 bases). The CDR3 extends over 15 amino acids. V lost 2 bases and J 0 bases, leaving 9 bases between the germline ends. CDR1 and CDR2 from the germline V gene are SGHTA and FQGTGA. For the CDR3, the DNA is TGTGCCAGCAGCTTAGGCGGGGCCAGCACAGATACGCAGTATTTT. Translating it yields CASSLGGASTDTQYF.